Described below is a single T cell receptor (beta chain) sequence and its context. The data originate from a study of PD-1 blockade in classical Hodgkin lymphoma. CDR1 is SGHNT, CDR2 YYREEE, per germline (reference sequence). This CDR3 comprises 13 residues. With 2 bases removed from V and 2 bases from J, the gap between germline ends came to 7 bases. Every patient had relapsed following autologous stem cell transplantation, and cohorts differed in brentuximab vedotin exposure. Only in-frame clones appear in the TCRdb table, and some are missing; sequencing was by immunoSEQ multiplex PCR. The profile shows under 30,000 clones, 70% to 75% of them singletons.

The V and J genes are TRBV5-4 and TRBJ2-5; the D is unclear. The clonotype originates from a human donor with classical Hodgkin lymphoma. The sequencing used peripheral blood mononuclear cells (PBMCs), collected before the second cycle of nivolumab. The CDR3 reads CASSFDEQETQYF. CDR3 bases: TGTGCCAGCAGCTTCGACGAACAAGAGACCCAGTACTTC.